This entry describes one T cell receptor (beta chain). Its antigen is undetermined. A much bigger clone sits one base away, suggesting this may be a read error. The source of the sample is a study of T-cell reconstitution after alpha-beta-depleted transplantation in children. Broader study findings: By about two months after transplant, alpha-beta T cells reportedly arose from several hundred graft clones that had expanded.

It was with unique molecular identifiers that the TCRbeta library was prepared. TCRdb itself ran the PCR reads through MiXCR, one entry per CDR3 protein. The repertoire has over 200,000 distinct CDR3 sequences, approximately 11% of them found once; the top ten carry under 30%. Germline V gene data show CDR1 as SGHTA and CDR2 as FQGTGA. V was pared by 2 bases and J by 3 bases, with 10 bases between. The CDR3 has 14 amino acids. The chain carries TRBV7-3 and TRBJ2-5; tentatively, D is TRBD2 (6 bases). This sequence originates from a child less than two years old with acute myeloid leukemia, due to receive a stem cell transplant. The specimen was PBMCs, collected before TCRalphabeta/CD19-depleted stem cell transplant. The CDR3 bases are TGTGCCAGCAGCTTAGGGGGACTCAAAGAGACCCAGTACTTC. This translates into CASSLGGLKETQYF.